This entry features one T cell receptor (beta chain) sequence. Sequencing used immunoSEQ multiplex PCR; TCRdb keeps in-frame clones, though not all of them. Of about 250,000 clones listed, almost 85% are singletons. This entry is derived from a study of blood T cell repertoires in COVID-19. Across the study: T cells, B-cell-depleted T cells, or PBMCs provided the cDNA or gDNA that served as material.

This CDR3 region has 11 residues. V gave up 5 bases and J gave up 10 bases, with 9 bases separating them. Germline-derived CDR1 and CDR2 are SNHLY and FYNNEI. The V gene is TRBV2, the J gene TRBJ2-1, with TRBD1 as a possible D gene (6 bases). The specimen sequenced was PBMCs or T cells enriched from blood (not recorded which). This TCR came from a woman aged 45 to 65 with acute COVID-19. As DNA, the CDR3 is TGTGCCAGCAGTCCACAGGGAGAGCAGTTCTTC. Translated: CASSPQGEQFF.